A selection of T cell receptor beta chains follows, all from one sample in a study of shared clonotypes between healthy human individuals. Generated by immunoSEQ multiplex PCR, the TCRdb table keeps only in-frame clones and is missing some. The sample lists about 330,000 clones; 80% to 90% were seen once. The material sequenced was memory CD8+ T cells sorted from blood. The source is a young man in good health. The CDR3 runs from the conserved cysteine through the conserved F or W. The D gene is left open where the match is weak. Some rows mark clone size as missing; the rest say once, few, many or name a class of expanded clone.

clone_size	d_call	v_call	j_call	cdr3_aa	cdr3_nt
.	.	TRBV2	TRBJ2-5	CASSLGQDWQETQYF	TGTGCCAGCAGTTTAGGCCAGGACTGGCAAGAGACCCAGTACTTC
.	.	TRBV5-6	TRBJ1-1	CASSLGATEAFF	TGTGCCAGCAGCTTGGGGGCCACTGAAGCTTTCTTT
.	TRBD1	TRBV27	TRBJ1-4	CASSLTGATNEKLFF	TGTGCCAGCAGTTTAACAGGGGCGACTAATGAAAAACTGTTTTTT
.	.	TRBV7-9	TRBJ2-7	CASSLMGEQYF	TGTGCCAGCAGCTTAATGGGGGAGCAGTACTTC
.	TRBD1	TRBV12-5	TRBJ2-3	CASGQPPGQGVWKVADTQYF	TGTGCTAGTGGACAGCCTCCGGGACAGGGAGTTTGGAAGGTTGCAGATACGCAGTATTTT
.	.	TRBV7-9	TRBJ2-7	CASSPSGLTAYEQYF	TGTGCCAGCAGCCCATCGGGACTTACCGCCTACGAGCAGTACTTC
.	TRBD2	TRBV7-9	TRBJ2-5	CASEAGVRQYF	TGTGCCAGCGAAGCGGGGGTACGGCAGTACTTC
once	.	TRBV27	TRBJ1-2	CASSTGALFGYTF	TGTGCCAGCAGTACGGGGGCTCTGTTTGGCTACACCTTC
.	TRBD1	TRBV19	TRBJ2-3	CASSTITDRADTQYF	TGTGCCAGTAGTACAATCACCGACAGGGCGGATACGCAGTATTTT
.	.	TRBV27	TRBJ1-2	CASSRRQDRYGYTF	TGTGCCAGCAGTCGCCGTCAGGACCGCTATGGCTACACCTTC
many	.	TRBV27	TRBJ2-3	CASSLYWGEVGTDTQYF	TGTGCCAGCAGTTTATATTGGGGGGAGGTCGGCACAGATACGCAGTATTTT
.	.	TRBV28	TRBJ1-4	CASSRQDSNEKLFF	TGTGCCAGCAGTCGACAGGACTCTAATGAAAAACTGTTTTTT
.	TRBD1	TRBV27	TRBJ2-7	CASSFTGAIYEQYF	TGTGCCAGCAGTTTTACAGGGGCCATCTACGAGCAGTACTTC
many	.	TRBV6-5	TRBJ1-1	CASSLTGNTEAFF	TGTGCCAGCAGTTTGACTGGGAACACTGAAGCTTTCTTT
.	TRBD1	TRBV27	TRBJ2-2	CASSYLQGAETGELFF	TGTGCCAGCAGCTACCTACAGGGGGCAGAGACCGGGGAGCTGTTTTTT
.	.	TRBV7-2	TRBJ1-1	CASSPELNVPEAFF	TGTGCCAGCAGCCCCGAACTGAATGTTCCTGAAGCTTTCTTT
.	.	TRBV5-6	TRBJ2-7	CASSSLGTVSYEQYF	TGTGCCAGCAGCTCCCTGGGGACGGTCTCCTACGAGCAGTACTTC